What follows is one T cell receptor (beta chain) and its context. Its specificity is unknown. The germline V gene encodes CDR1 MNHNS and CDR2 SASEGT. This CDR3 comprises 15 residues. Generation of TCR beta cDNA was performed by 5'RACE template switching incorporating UMIs. TCRdb re-called the 5' RACE reads and shows each CDR3 protein once, DNA omitted. This sample's table has about 550,000 distinct CDR3 sequences. This record belongs to a study of T cells expressing NK-cell markers. Findings and caveats of the study: NKG2C+ dominant clonotype frequencies in five to seven donors were about 1.0-8% of CD8+ T cells.

V and J are TRBV6-1 and TRBJ1-4. The sequencing input was blood T cells: a sorted CD56 or NKG2C T cell subset, CD4+ or CD8+ T cells, or bulk PBMC T cells (not recorded which). This clonotype was sampled from a young man in good health. The CDR3 loop is CASRDRGESREKLFF.